This TCR beta chain originates from a study of blood T cell repertoires in COVID-19. Germline V lookup: CDR1 SGHRS, CDR2 YFSETQ. The ends were cut back, 0 bases at V and 2 bases at J, with 10 bases in the middle. The CDR3 spans 15 residues. Per the authors' pipeline: Reference gene primer amplification gave estimated nucleated cell counts. Clones were sequenced by immunoSEQ multiplex PCR, and TCRdb holds only the in-frame ones, with some missing. Clone size and V and J calls were adopted from that table, with D and trimming inferred from the DNA. This sample has approximately 50,000 clones, with more than 90% found just once.

This receptor was obtained from a man between 45 and 60 years old with active COVID-19. The sample comprised peripheral blood. The chain is built from TRBV5-1 and TRBJ2-3, with D possibly being TRBD1 (5 bases). The CDR3 here is CASSLVAGNTDTQYF. The CDR3 coding sequence is TGCGCCAGCAGCTTGGTGGCAGGGAACACAGATACGCAGTATTTT.